Shown below are 18 T cell receptor beta chains from a single sample sequenced in a study of molecular identifiers for immune sequencing clone quantification. TCRdb reanalysed the PCR reads using MiXCR and keeps one entry per CDR3 protein. The sample carries hundreds of thousands of distinct CDR3 sequences, 25% recorded once. The sequencing input was naive CD8+ T cells from blood, with Jurkat cell RNA spiked in. The subset here: FACS-sorted CD8+CD4-CCR7+CD45RA+ naive T cells. These receptors all come from a human donor in good health. Some libraries in this study had Jurkat cell RNA spiked in.

This clonotype came up once. Given a much more abundant clone one base away, this may be a read error. The rearrangement uses TRBV28 and TRBJ1-2, with D unclear. CDR1 MDHEN and CDR2 SYDVKM come from the germline V gene. CDR3 size: 15 residues. This CDR3 reads CASTGSPTASYGFTF. The CDR3 bases are TGTGCCAGCACCGGCTCGCCAACAGCTAGCTATGGCTTCACCTTC.

This clonotype has a handful of counts. The rearrangement links TRBV5-1 to TRBJ2-1; D perhaps matches TRBD2 (6 bases). Trimming stripped 1 base from V and 3 bases from J, with 11 bases between. CDR3 size: 15 residues. The germline V gene encodes CDR1 SGHRS and CDR2 YFSETQ. CDR3: CASSLWVSGYNEQFF. CDR3 bases: TGCGCCAGCAGCTTGTGGGTTAGCGGCTACAATGAGCAGTTCTTC.

The chain links TRBV7-9 to TRBJ2-1; 8 nucleotides match TRBD2. Trimming at V came to 5 bases and at J to 7 bases, leaving 7 bases not matched to a gene. Looked up from germline, CDR1 is SEHNR and CDR2 is FQNEAQ (reference sequence). The CDR3 totals 14 residues. CDR3 protein: CASSRGGRLNEQFF. The CDR3 region has the DNA TGTGCCAGCAGCCGGGGGGGGCGCCTGAATGAGCAGTTCTTC.

Worth noting for this clonotype: This could be a read error, since a much larger clone is one nucleotide away. The chain carries TRBV7-9 and TRBJ2-1; D is undetermined. Trimming removed 8 bases at V and 2 bases at J, with 10 bases between. The CDR3 is 13 amino acids. The germline CDR1 and CDR2 sequences are SEHNR and FQNEAQ (reference sequence). The CDR3 loop is CASWASAYNEQFF. As DNA, the CDR3 is TGTGCCAGCTGGGCCTCAGCCTACAATGAGCAGTTCTTC.

Remarks on this clonotype: A much larger clonotype is one base distant, so this may be a read error. The chain joins TRBV29-1 to TRBJ2-1, with a tentative D call TRBD1 (6 bases). Germline CDR1 and CDR2: SQVTM and ANQGSEA. CDR3 length: 13 residues. The V gene lost 3 bases and the J gene lost 7 bases, with 13 bases spanning the gap. The CDR3 nucleotides are TGCAGCGTTGATTGGGACATCGTGAATGAGCAGTTCTTC. Residues: CSVDWDIVNEQFF.

Remarks on this clonotype: Its ends do not fully match the called genes, so a read error is possible. This rearrangement joins TRBV29-1 to TRBJ2-7; 8 bases map to TRBD2. CDR3 size: 16 residues. Germline CDR1 SQVTM, CDR2 ANQGSEA. The chain's CDR3 is CSVEAHLAGTSHEQYF. In DNA form, the CDR3 reads TGCAGCGTTGAAGCTCATCTAGCGGGTACCTCCCACGAGCAGTACTTC.

This clonotype has only a few counts. The chain joins TRBV5-4 to TRBJ1-2, with D perhaps TRBD1 (6 bases). The V and J ends lost 3 bases and 13 bases respectively, with 19 bases between them. The length of the CDR3 is 13 residues. CDR1 and CDR2 from the germline V gene are SGHNT and YYREEE (reference sequence). CDR3 region: CASSYNYGEGGTF. DNA of the CDR3: TGTGCCAGCAGCTATAACTATGGCGAGGGGGGCACCTTC. The full variable domain, with the rest looked up from reference TRBV5-4 and TRBJ1-2, is ETGVTQSPTHLIKTRGQQVTLRCSSQSGHNTVSWYQQALGQGPQFIFQYYREEENGRGNFPPRFSGLQFPNYSSELNVNALELDDSALYLCASSYNYGEGGTFGSGTRLTVV.

This chain links TRBV30 with TRBJ2-7; D is perhaps TRBD1 (6 bases). This CDR3 has 14 amino acids. Germline values: CDR1 GTSNPN, CDR2 SVGIG (reference sequence). The germline V and J ends were trimmed by 0 bases and 7 bases, with 16 bases remaining between them. The CDR3 protein is CAWSVTGTLGEQYF. The CDR3 DNA reads as TGTGCCTGGAGTGTAACGGGGACATTGGGGGAGCAGTACTTC.

At least ten counts were recorded for this clonotype. The chain carries TRBV6-5 and TRBJ2-7, with D possibly TRBD1 on 5 matching bases. Germline CDR1 MNHEY, CDR2 SVGAGI. The V gene lost 5 bases and the J gene lost 2 bases, with 10 bases spanning the gap. The CDR3 spans 13 residues. CDR3 protein: CASSLDIAYEQYF. The CDR3 DNA sequence: TGTGCCAGCAGTCTGGACATAGCCTACGAGCAGTACTTC.

This clonotype was counted at least ten times. The rearrangement uses TRBV6-6 and TRBJ1-5; D is unclear. The germline V gene encodes CDR1 MNHNY and CDR2 SVGAGI (reference sequence). The CDR3 extends over 13 amino acids. V was trimmed by 6 bases and J by 0 bases, leaving 6 bases between them. CDR3 in DNA: TGTGCCAGCAGCCATAATAGCAATCAGCCCCAGCATTTT. Translation gives CASSHNSNQPQHF.

In its sample, this clonotype was seen a few times. The V gene is TRBV7-9, the J gene TRBJ2-7; 8 bases are a match to TRBD1. In germline, CDR1 is SEHNR, CDR2 FQNEAQ (reference sequence). The CDR3 loop spans 15 amino acids. With 1 base clipped from V and 3 bases from J, the junction kept 5 bases outside the gene matches. The CDR3 DNA is TGTGCCAGCAGCTTAGAACAGGGGGTAATCTACGAGCAGTACTTC. Its translation is CASSLEQGVIYEQYF.

This chain's CDR3 is CASNWGQDTIYF. CDR3 coding DNA: TGTGCCAGCAATTGGGGACAAGACACCATATATTTT. The rearrangement joins TRBV25-1 to TRBJ1-3, with D perhaps TRBD1 (6 bases). CDR3 length equals 12 residues. CDR1 is MGHDK, CDR2 SYGVNS, per germline. Trimming took 7 bases from V and 8 from J, leaving 12 bases between them.

This clonotype was observed a handful of times. This chain joins TRBV4-2 and TRBJ1-1, with D possibly being TRBD1 (5 bases). The CDR3 has 12 amino acids. Germline V gene sequence: CDR1 LGHNA, CDR2 YNFKEQ. V was trimmed by 1 base and J by 10 bases, leaving 10 bases between them. In nucleotides, the CDR3 is TGTGCCAGCAGCCAAGTTGACAGTGGAGCTTTCTTT. Its translation is CASSQVDSGAFF.

This chain joins TRBV21-1 and TRBJ2-7; TRBD1 is taken as the D call from the table, unchecked against the DNA. TRBV21-1 is a pseudogene segment. The CDR3 consists of 17 residues. CDR3 sequence reads: CASSKADESRRSYEQYF. In nucleotides, the CDR3 is TGTGCCAGCAGCAAAGCAGACGAATCCCGAAGGTCCTACGAGCAGTACTTC.

A note on this clonotype: This may be a read error, as it is one base from a much larger clone. Since no conserved phenylalanine or tryptophan closes the CDR3, a read error is the likely cause. The chain couples TRBV7-6 to TRBJ2-7; D remains ambiguous. Germline CDR1 reads SGHVS; CDR2 reads FNYEAQ. The ends were cut back, 2 bases at V and 3 bases at J, with 8 bases in the middle. The CDR3 spans 13 residues. Written as DNA, the CDR3 is TGTGCCAGCAGCTTAAACGGGTACTACGAGCAGTACCTC. This translates into CASSLNGYYEQYL.

The V gene is TRBV14, the J gene TRBJ2-7; a weak D match, TRBD1 (5 bases). Germline assignment: CDR1 SGHDN and CDR2 FVKESK. Trimming removed 4 bases from V and 0 bases from J, with 13 bases in between. The CDR3 runs to 15 residues. CDR3 sequence: CASSPSTESSYEQYF. The CDR3 bases are TGTGCCAGCAGCCCCTCGACAGAGAGCTCCTACGAGCAGTACTTC.

This clonotype occurred a few times. The chain joins TRBV6-2 or TRBV6-3 to TRBJ1-2, with D uncertain. The germline V gene encodes CDR1 MNHEY and CDR2 SVGEGT. The length of the CDR3 is 15 residues. V was cut by 1 base and J by 3 bases, with 12 bases left in between. CDR3 DNA sequence: TGTGCCAGCAGTTACTTCTTAGGACTAGACTATGGCTACACCTTC. Amino acids: CASSYFLGLDYGYTF.

The DNA for the CDR3 is TGTGCCAGCTCGTTCCGGGACAGCACATACAATGAGCAGTTCTTC. Translation gives CASSFRDSTYNEQFF. This chain links TRBV18 with TRBJ2-1; TRBD1 aligns across 7 bases. The germline gives CDR1 KGHSH, CDR2 LQKENI. After removal of 6 bases from V and 4 bases from J, the junction contained 9 bases not matched to a gene. This CDR3 region has 15 residues.